What follows describes a single T cell receptor (beta chain). Its target is not known. Measured with immunoSEQ multiplex PCR; TCRdb has only the in-frame clones, and not every one. The sample includes 9,000 to 13,000 clones, around 86% of them seen just once. The germline V gene encodes CDR1 SGHRS and CDR2 YFSETQ. The CDR3 covers 15 residues. V gave up 0 bases and J gave up 5 bases; unmatched junction bases: 4. The sample originates from a study of T cell clonotyping in hematopoietic cell transplantation. Study observations and caveats: After transplant, recipient diversity fell while pathologically expanded clonotypes grew through day 180.

The sample in question was PBMCs, obtained 180 days after allogeneic stem cell transplant. The chain joins TRBV5-1 to TRBJ1-1, with 10 bases identical to TRBD1. This clonotype originated in a male patient aged 55-69 years who had an allogeneic stem cell transplant from an unrelated donor, so the T cells may come from the graft donor. Some clones in this sample may be carry-over from other donors' samples. The CDR3: CASSLVGQGGTEAFF. The DNA for the CDR3 is TGCGCCAGCAGCTTGGTCGGACAGGGGGGGACTGAAGCTTTCTTT.